This TCR beta chain was obtained from a study of blood T cell repertoires in COVID-19. Study summary: Collection of acute and convalescent COVID-19 samples took place in the United States, Italy and Spain. PBMCs, B-cell-depleted T cells, or T cells were the source of the cDNA or gDNA that made up the material.

Trimming shortened V by 2 bases and J by 0 bases, and 11 bases separated the two germline ends. This CDR3 comprises 16 residues. Germline CDR1 is LGHNT and CDR2 is FRNRAP. Per the original methods: Estimated nucleated cell counts came from reference gene primer amplification. Assay: immunoSEQ multiplex PCR; the TCRdb copy retains only in-frame clones and omits some. V and J calls and clone size come straight from that table; D and trimming were deduced from the DNA. Of some 72,000 clones in the sample, approximately 86% were seen once. The chain couples TRBV12-5 to TRBJ1-5; unclear D gene. This clonotype was obtained from a man aged 50-60 years with active or convalescent COVID-19. The specimen sequenced was peripheral blood. In nucleotides, the CDR3 is TGTGCTAGTGGTTTGAGGAGGGCCCATAGCAATCAGCCCCAGCATTTT. Translated: CASGLRRAHSNQPQHF.